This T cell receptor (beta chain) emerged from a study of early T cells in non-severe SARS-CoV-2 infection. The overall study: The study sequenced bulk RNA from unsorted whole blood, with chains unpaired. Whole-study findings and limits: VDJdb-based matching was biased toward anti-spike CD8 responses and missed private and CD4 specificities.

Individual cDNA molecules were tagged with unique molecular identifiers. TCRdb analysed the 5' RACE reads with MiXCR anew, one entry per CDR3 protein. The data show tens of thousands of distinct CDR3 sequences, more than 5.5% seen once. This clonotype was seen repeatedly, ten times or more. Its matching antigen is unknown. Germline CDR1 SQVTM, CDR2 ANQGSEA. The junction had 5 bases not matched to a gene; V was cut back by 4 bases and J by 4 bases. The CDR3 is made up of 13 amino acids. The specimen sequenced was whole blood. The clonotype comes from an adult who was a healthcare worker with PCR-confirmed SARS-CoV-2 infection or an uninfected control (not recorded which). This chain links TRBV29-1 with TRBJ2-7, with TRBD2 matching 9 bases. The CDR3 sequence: CSVGSGRMYEQYF. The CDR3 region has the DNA TGCAGCGTTGGTAGCGGGAGAATGTACGAGCAGTACTTC.